The next 11 T cell receptor beta chains were all read from a single sample in a study of shared clonotypes between healthy human individuals. The naive CD8 fraction comprised CD45RO-negative cells positively selected for CCR7 and excluded terminally differentiated effector memory CD45RA+ cells. TCRdb's copy holds only in-frame clones and misses some; the assay was immunoSEQ multiplex PCR. The table includes 1.5 million to 2.5 million clones, just under 95% detected once. The sequenced sample was naive CD8+ T cells sorted from blood. The receptors were gathered from a man younger than 35 in good health.

This rearrangement joins TRBV27 to TRBJ2-7, with 9 bases that match TRBD1. Germline assignment: CDR1 MNHEY and CDR2 SMNVEV (reference sequence). The CDR3 extends over 15 amino acids. J was trimmed by 2 bases and V by 2 bases; bases with no gene match: 4. The CDR3 protein is CASSLKGQGTYEQYF. CDR3 nucleotide sequence: TGTGCCAGCAGTTTAAAAGGACAGGGGACCTACGAGCAGTACTTC.

This chain joins TRBV30 and TRBJ2-2; D gene uncertain. CDR3 length: 13 amino acids. V was shortened by 4 bases and J by 3 bases, with 9 bases between the two germline ends. Germline CDR1 GTSNPN, CDR2 SVGIG (reference sequence). The CDR3 DNA sequence: TGTGCCTGGATAGACTTGGACACCGGGGAGCTGTTTTTT. It is translated as CAWIDLDTGELFF.

The rearrangement joins TRBV9 to TRBJ2-5, with D unclear. The CDR3 length is 15 residues. Germline V gene data show CDR1 as SGDLS and CDR2 as YYNGEE. V was pared by 0 bases and J by 5 bases, with 14 bases between. The CDR3 region has the DNA TGTGCCAGCAGCGTAGGCTCCGCCCCTAGGGAGACCCAGTACTTC. Translated, it gives CASSVGSAPRETQYF.

The CDR3 sequence: CASSYSVGGNEQFF. CDR3 nucleotide sequence: TGTGCCAGCAGTTACTCGGTTGGGGGTAATGAGCAGTTCTTC. The chain is built from TRBV6-6 and TRBJ2-1; D assignment may be TRBD1 or TRBD2 (5 bases each). The CDR3 has 14 residues. The germline V gene has CDR1 MNHNY and CDR2 SVGAGI (reference sequence). V dropped 0 bases and J dropped 7 bases, with 10 bases sitting between them.

A note on this clone: In the same sample, other DNA sequences code for this CDR3. The rearrangement uses TRBV28 and TRBJ2-7, with a weak D call TRBD1 (5 bases). V was clipped by 1 base and J by 3 bases, with 10 bases between them. Germline CDR1 is MDHEN and CDR2 is SYDVKM. This CDR3 contains 14 residues. The CDR3 is CASSLSRVGYEQYF. CDR3 sequence (DNA): TGTGCCAGCAGTTTATCCAGGGTAGGCTACGAGCAGTACTTC.

The chain employs TRBV9 and TRBJ2-2; TRBD2 matches 7 bases. Germline V lookup: CDR1 SGDLS, CDR2 YYNGEE. This CDR3 region has 15 residues. The trim removed 4 bases at V and 4 bases at J, leaving 7 bases unmatched. The CDR3 DNA follows: TGTGCCAGCAGCCCCAGCGGGACCACCACCGGGGAGCTGTTTTTT. Translated: CASSPSGTTTGELFF.

V and J are TRBV2 and TRBJ2-1; TRBD1 matches at 8 bases. The trim removed 11 bases at V and 5 bases at J, leaving 11 bases unmatched. Germline CDR1 SNHLY, CDR2 FYNNEI. The CDR3 totals 14 residues. As DNA, the CDR3 is TGTGCCGCGTCGACAGGGGTCGGCAACAATGAGCAGTTCTTC. Protein: CAASTGVGNNEQFF.

Regarding this clone: One end of the junction is discordant with germline, which a read error may explain. The chain joins TRBV7-6 to TRBJ2-7; D is possibly TRBD2 (6 bases). Germline-derived CDR1 and CDR2 are SGHVS and FNYEAQ. The CDR3 contains 12 residues. In nucleotides, the CDR3 is TGTGCCAGCACCTTAACCGGGGGAGAGCAGTACTTC. Encoded protein: CASTLTGGEQYF.

The chain has TRBV23-1 and TRBJ1-6; D remains unclear. TRBV23-1 is reported as an ORF; its role is uncertain. V was shortened by 4 bases and J by 9 bases, with 10 bases between the two germline ends. The CDR3 loop spans 13 amino acids. CDR3 nucleotides: TGCGCCAGCAGTCGGTACGGGTTTTCACCCCTCCACTTT. Protein: CASSRYGFSPLHF.

A note on this clone: This sample includes further DNA sequences coding for the same CDR3. This rearrangement joins TRBV9 to TRBJ2-7; TRBD1 agrees at 10 bases. J was trimmed by 6 bases and V by 2 bases; bases with no gene match: 5. The CDR3 runs 14 residues. Germline values: CDR1 SGDLS, CDR2 YYNGEE. CDR3 residues: CASSVGTGVSEQYF. Here the CDR3 DNA reads TGTGCCAGCAGCGTTGGGACAGGGGTGAGCGAGCAGTACTTC.

Points on this clone: The sample holds other DNA sequences that translate to the same CDR3. The chain has TRBV2 and TRBJ1-2; TRBD1 agrees at 9 bases. The germline V gene encodes CDR1 SNHLY and CDR2 FYNNEI. There are 14 residues in the CDR3. V shed 6 bases and J 4 bases; nucleotides not matched to a gene: 6. CDR3 DNA: TGTGCCAGCAGGCCTGGACAGGGGAGCTATGGCTACACCTTC. This translates into CASRPGQGSYGYTF.